Included here is one T cell receptor (beta chain) sequence, with context. Its specificity is unknown. These data come from a study of cytomegalovirus exposure and HLA in healthy donors. V shed 8 bases and J shed 4 bases, with 15 bases lying between them. Germline CDR1 reads MDHEN; CDR2 reads SYDVKM. CDR3 length: 13 residues. Use of 60 Vbeta and 13 Jbeta primers characterized the PCR. Some clones are missing from TCRdb's copy, which holds only in-frame ones; the method was immunoSEQ multiplex PCR. The sample holds some 70,000 clones; around 70% are singletons and the top ten take around 13%. General observations from the study: High specificity and sensitivity for cytomegalovirus status were reported for the classifier. Later analysis identified a missense DCLRE1C variant that was linked to TCR beta V- and J-gene trimming.

What was sequenced was PBMCs. This chain links TRBV28 with TRBJ2-7; tentative D call: TRBD1 (6 bases). The clonotype comes from a male donor in good health and CMV-seropositive. The CDR3 DNA follows: TGTGCCAGCGAGAGGGGGTTTCAGTACGAGCAGTACTTC. Its translation: CASERGFQYEQYF.